This TCR beta chain was identified in a study of CD8+ T cells in alopecia areata. This CDR3 contains 13 residues. CDR1 MDHEN and CDR2 SYDVKM come from the germline V gene. Trimming removed 2 bases from V and 4 bases from J, with 9 bases in between. Treatment given: oral pan-JAK inhibitor, 5-10 mg twice daily. TCR sequencing used cDNA made by reverse transcription of extracted RNA. Clones were sequenced by immunoSEQ multiplex PCR, and TCRdb holds only the in-frame ones, with some missing. The repertoire holds around 290,000 clones, with roughly 60% as singletons. The sequence was obtained from a human donor with alopecia areata. The source was CD4+ T cells sorted from blood, collected at week 24, from a patient treated with tofacitinib. The chain combines TRBV28 with TRBJ2-7, with D unclear. The CDR3 region has the DNA TGTGCCAGCAGTTTAGGAAGGGAATACGAGCAGTACTTC. Translating gives CASSLGREYEQYF.